A selection of T cell receptor beta chains follows, all from one sample in a study of shared clonotypes between healthy human individuals. The assay was immunoSEQ multiplex PCR, and TCRdb's table has in-frame clones only and misses some. The data contain under 1,100,000 clones, about four fifths of them singletons. Sequencing was performed on memory CD4+ T cells from PBMCs. Source of these receptors: a man between 18 and 29 years old in good health. Some clones in this sample may be carry-over from other donors' samples. Both conserved end residues are part of each CDR3. A D gene is named only where the DNA matches it firmly. Size values are once, few and many counts, or a class for expanded clones, and some rows have none.

d_call,clone_size,v_call,j_call,cdr3_nt,cdr3_aa
-,-,TRBV10-3,TRBJ1-2,TGTGCCATCAGTGCACCTTCCCCTAACTATGGCTACACCTTC,CAISAPSPNYGYTF
-,-,TRBV19,TRBJ2-2,TGTGCCAGTAGTATAGATCCCTTGGTTTCGTCGAACACCGGGGAGCTGTTTTTT,CASSIDPLVSSNTGELFF
-,once,TRBV5-1,TRBJ2-6,TGCGCCAGCAGCCCGGGTTTGAGCTCTGGGGCCAACGTCCTGACTTTC,CASSPGLSSGANVLTF
TRBD2,few,TRBV7-6,TRBJ2-5,TGTGCCAGCAGCCCCATTAGCGGGGGACGACAAGAGACCCAGTACTTC,CASSPISGGRQETQYF
-,-,TRBV9,TRBJ1-1,TGTGCCAGCAGCGTAGAAGGTAGGGCGGGCACTGAAGCTTTCTTT,CASSVEGRAGTEAFF
TRBD1,-,TRBV19,TRBJ1-5,TGTGCCAGTAGCCTGGACAGGGTTTGGCAGCCCCAGCATTTT,CASSLDRVWQPQHF
-,once,TRBV6-5,TRBJ2-1,TGTGCCAGCAGTTACTCGAGCTTCCCAACCTACAATGAGCAGTTCTTC,CASSYSSFPTYNEQFF
-,-,TRBV28,TRBJ2-7,TGTGCCAGCAGTTCAACCGGGACGGTGTCCTACGAGCAGTACTTC,CASSSTGTVSYEQYF
-,-,TRBV7-9,TRBJ1-3,TGTGCCAGCAGCCATCCCGTGGGGTCTGGAAACACCATATATTTT,CASSHPVGSGNTIYF
-,few,TRBV6-5,TRBJ2-7,TGTGCCAGCAGTTACCTAACGGGTAATCGGCCTTACGAGCAGTACTTC,CASSYLTGNRPYEQYF
TRBD1,once,TRBV6-4,TRBJ2-5,TGTGCCAGCAGTAGGGACAGGGGAGAGACCCAGTACTTC,CASSRDRGETQYF
TRBD1,-,TRBV7-2,TRBJ1-3,TGTGCCAGCAGGGGACAGGGAAAACTGGGGACCATATATTTT,CASRGQGKLGTIYF
TRBD1,-,TRBV2,TRBJ1-5,TGTGCCAGCAGCCAAGGGACAGGGGGTCAGCCCCAGCATTTT,CASSQGTGGQPQHF
-,-,TRBV7-6,TRBJ2-5,TGTGCCAGCAGCCCTTGGGGGCAGGGAGAGACCCAGTACTTC,CASSPWGQGETQYF
-,once,TRBV7-2,TRBJ2-5,TGTGCCAGCAGCCCCCGTAGAGGGGAGACCCAGTACTTC,CASSPRRGETQYF
-,few,TRBV2,TRBJ1-1,TGTGCCAGCAGTGGACAGTTATTACAGAACACTGAAGCTTTCTTT,CASSGQLLQNTEAFF
-,-,TRBV11-2,TRBJ2-7,TGTGCCAGCAGCTTCCCGGATCGGGGCCCCAGGAAAGAGGGCGAGCAGTACTTC,CASSFPDRGPRKEGEQYF
TRBD1,-,TRBV5-1,TRBJ2-6,TGCGCCAGCAACCCCAGGACAGGGGCTGGGGCCAACGTCCTGACTTTC,CASNPRTGAGANVLTF
-,-,TRBV5-6,TRBJ2-5,TGTGCCAGCAGCTTGGCGGGATCCCAAGAGACCCAGTACTTC,CASSLAGSQETQYF
TRBD2,-,TRBV9,TRBJ2-2,TGTGCCAGCAGCGTAACTGGAGGGGGTAGCGGGAGGTCATCCGGGGAGCTGTTTTTT,CASSVTGGGSGRSSGELFF
TRBD1,-,TRBV4-2,TRBJ1-3,TGTGCCAGCAGCCAGACTTACAGGGGAAGCTCTGGAAACACCATATATTTT,CASSQTYRGSSGNTIYF
-,-,TRBV6-1,TRBJ2-7,TGTGCCAGCAGTGATTGGGGAAACGGCGAGCAGTACTTC,CASSDWGNGEQYF
TRBD1,-,TRBV6-4,TRBJ1-1,TGTGCCAGCAGCCCTGGACAGGGCATGAACACTGAAGCTTTCTTT,CASSPGQGMNTEAFF
-,-,TRBV11-2,TRBJ2-1,TGTGCCAGCAGCTGGGACGGACTGAACTACAATGAGCAGTTCTTC,CASSWDGLNYNEQFF
-,few,TRBV18,TRBJ2-5,TGTGCCAGCTCACCTCAGGTCATACAAGAGACCCAGTACTTC,CASSPQVIQETQYF
-,-,TRBV2,TRBJ1-4,TGTGCCAGCAGTGTGGCGGGAACTAATGAAAAACTGTTTTTT,CASSVAGTNEKLFF
-,-,TRBV5-6,TRBJ2-2,TGTGCCAGCAGCTTCGGGACTGGCACCGGGGAGCTGTTTTTT,CASSFGTGTGELFF
-,-,TRBV28,TRBJ1-5,TGTGCCAGCAGTCCTCGGTCAGATTATCAGCCCCAGCATTTT,CASSPRSDYQPQHF